The 13 T cell receptor beta chains listed next were all sequenced from one sample in a study of sequential checkpoint blockade in melanoma. TCRdb keeps only in-frame clones here, not all; method: immunoSEQ multiplex PCR. Of about 21,000 clones listed, roughly four fifths are singletons. Treatment noted: randomized to nivolumab then ipilimumab (arm A) or the reverse (arm B). Sequencing used CD8+ T cells sorted from blood (inferred from file names), obtained from a patient given nivolumab and ipilimumab in sequence. These receptors were taken from a human donor with melanoma.

This chain links TRBV4-3 with TRBJ1-4, with 7 bases identical to TRBD1. The CDR3 covers 19 residues. The germline gives CDR1 LGHNA, CDR2 YSLEER. The V gene end was trimmed by 0 bases and the J gene end by 0 bases; junction bases not matched to a gene: 10. CDR3 nucleotides: TGCGCCAGCAGCCAAGATCCCCTCAGGGGGGACGCAACTAATGAAAAACTGTTTTTT. Protein product: CASSQDPLRGDATNEKLFF.

The chain uses TRBV13 and TRBJ1-3, with D hard to call. V was trimmed by 0 bases and J by 0 bases, leaving 15 bases between them. This CDR3 has 18 residues. Per germline, CDR1 PRHDT and CDR2 FYEKMQ (reference sequence). CDR3: CASSLGAGLYSSGNTIYF. The CDR3 DNA is TGTGCCAGCAGCTTAGGCGCGGGCCTATACTCCTCTGGAAACACCATATATTTT.

The DNA of the CDR3 is TGCGCCAGCAGCCAAGTTTTCCAGGGGAATCCCCTCTACGAGCAGTACTTC. It yields the protein CASSQVFQGNPLYEQYF. This chain links TRBV4-3 with TRBJ2-7; possibly TRBD1 for D (6 bases). Germline-derived CDR1 and CDR2 are LGHNA and YSLEER. The CDR3 is 17 amino acids. The V end was cut by 1 base, the J end by 3 bases, with 19 bases between.

This clone has only a few counts. The rearrangement links TRBV5-1 to TRBJ2-7; TRBD2 is a possible D gene (6 bases). CDR1 is SGHRS, CDR2 YFSETQ, per germline. The CDR3 sequence is 14 residues long. V shed 2 bases and J shed 3 bases, with 12 bases lying between them. In DNA form, the CDR3 reads TGCGCCAGCAGCTTCCGACTAGAAGACTACGAGCAGTACTTC. Its protein product is CASSFRLEDYEQYF.

The chain is built from TRBV19 and TRBJ1-1; no clear D gene. The CDR3 runs to 16 residues. Germline-derived CDR1 and CDR2 are LNHDA and SQIVND (reference sequence). V was trimmed by 6 bases and J by 6 bases, leaving 23 bases between them. Here the CDR3 DNA reads TGTGCCAGTAGCCCAAACCTCGCCGTTTTTAGTCCTGAAGCTTTCTTT. As protein: CASSPNLAVFSPEAFF.

The chain has TRBV5-5 and TRBJ2-7, with D maybe TRBD2 (5 bases). This CDR3 contains 15 residues. Germline values: CDR1 SGHKS, CDR2 YYEKEE (reference sequence). With 0 bases removed from V and 4 bases from J, the gap between germline ends came to 14 bases. CDR3 amino acids: CASSLAVYEGYEQYF. Written as DNA, the CDR3 is TGTGCCAGCAGCTTGGCCGTCTACGAGGGATACGAGCAGTACTTC.

The gene calls are TRBV5-1 and TRBJ2-1; 13 bases map to TRBD2. The CDR3 is 16 residues long. The germline V gene has CDR1 SGHRS and CDR2 YFSETQ. The trim removed 3 bases at V and 3 bases at J, leaving 3 bases unmatched. The CDR3 protein is CASSSRTSGGYNEQFF. CDR3 bases: TGCGCCAGCAGCTCACGGACTAGCGGGGGCTACAATGAGCAGTTCTTC.

This clone was observed a single time. The chain couples TRBV11-1 to TRBJ2-2; weak D call: TRBD2 (6 bases). Trimming took off 4 bases at V and 10 bases at J, with 16 bases between the two ends. The CDR3 has 14 residues. Germline CDR1 SGHAT, CDR2 FQDESV (reference sequence). CDR3 DNA: TGTGCCAGCAGCTCCCCGGGGGTGCCGAAGGAGCTGTTTTTT. It specifies CASSSPGVPKELFF.

This chain joins TRBV16 and TRBJ2-4, with D possibly being TRBD2 (6 bases). This CDR3 region has 13 residues. V gave up 8 bases and J gave up 6 bases, with 14 bases separating them. Germline values: CDR1 KGHSY, CDR2 FQNENV. The CDR3 region is CASAGTGINIQYF. In DNA, the CDR3 is TGTGCCAGCGCGGGGACCGGAATAAACATTCAGTACTTC.

This sequence joins TRBV18 and TRBJ2-3; TRBD1 agrees at 7 bases. V dropped 0 bases and J dropped 5; count of bases not matched to a gene: 11. This CDR3 contains 17 residues. Germline values: CDR1 KGHSH, CDR2 LQKENI. The CDR3 DNA sequence: TGTGCCAGCTCACCACCGATGATAGGGGGCGAGGAAGATACGCAGTATTTT. Residues: CASSPPMIGGEEDTQYF.

The V call is TRBV19, the J call TRBJ2-7, with D possibly TRBD2 on 6 matching bases. The CDR3 totals 13 residues. Germline V gives CDR1 LNHDA, CDR2 SQIVND (reference sequence). V was trimmed by 3 bases and J by 3 bases, leaving 9 bases between them. Written as DNA, the CDR3 is TGTGCCAGTAGTATTACCGGGAGCTACGAGCAGTACTTC. Protein product: CASSITGSYEQYF.

J is TRBJ2-7 and V is TRBV5-6; D unclear. This CDR3 has 13 residues. Trimming took 4 bases from V and 6 from J, leaving 14 bases between them. CDR1 is SGHDT, CDR2 YYEEEE, per germline. The chain's CDR3 is CASSPTLIGEQYF. CDR3 DNA: TGTGCCAGCAGCCCCACTTTAATCGGCGAGCAGTACTTC. Full variable domain (rest looked up from reference TRBV5-6 and TRBJ2-7): DAGVTQSPTHLIKTRGQQVTLRCSPKSGHDTVSWYQQALGQGPQFIFQYYEEEERQRGNFPDRFSGHQFPNYSSELNVNALLLGDSALYLCASSPTLIGEQYFGPGTRLTVT.

This clone was counted once. This rearrangement joins TRBV7-6 to TRBJ1-2; 11 bases are a match to TRBD1. The germline V gene encodes CDR1 SGHVS and CDR2 FNYEAQ. After removal of 1 base from V and 6 bases from J, the junction contained 7 bases not matched to a gene. The CDR3 is made up of 16 amino acids. CDR3 bases: TGTGCCAGCAGCTTAGAACCGGGACAGGGGGACCATGGCTACACCTTC. This sequence encodes CASSLEPGQGDHGYTF.